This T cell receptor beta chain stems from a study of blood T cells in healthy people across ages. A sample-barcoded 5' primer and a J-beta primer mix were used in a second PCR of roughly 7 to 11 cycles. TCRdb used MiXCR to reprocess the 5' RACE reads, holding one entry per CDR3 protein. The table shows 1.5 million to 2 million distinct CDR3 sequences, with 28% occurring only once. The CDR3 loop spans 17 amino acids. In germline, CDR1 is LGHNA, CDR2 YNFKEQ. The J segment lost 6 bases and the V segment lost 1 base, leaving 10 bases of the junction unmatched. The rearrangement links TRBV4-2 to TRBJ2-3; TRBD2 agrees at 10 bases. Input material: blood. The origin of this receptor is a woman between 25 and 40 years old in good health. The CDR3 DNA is TGTGCCAGCAGCCAAGTTTCCCCTAGCGGGGGCGAGGATACGCAGTATTTT. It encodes CASSQVSPSGGEDTQYF.